This T cell receptor beta chain emerged from a study of blood T cells in healthy people across ages. General study results and limits: It was not possible, with unsorted PBMCs, to conclusively compare naive and antigen-experienced cells. Older age went with lower TCR beta diversity per million T cells, in a roughly linear way.

This clonotype was detected only a few times. Its target is not known. CDR1 MNHEY and CDR2 SVGAGI come from the germline V gene. The junction had 9 bases not matched to a gene; V was cut back by 6 bases and J by 5 bases. The CDR3 spans 14 residues. Caucasian individuals from Russia who were healthy and aged about 6 to 90 acted as donors. Total RNA was isolated from each sample in quantities of at least 6 micrograms. Next came a second PCR, run for about 7 to 11 cycles, which used a sample-barcoded 5' primer along with a J-beta primer mix. Each CDR3 protein gets one entry after TCRdb re-called the 5' RACE reads with MiXCR. Among 1.6 million or so distinct CDR3 sequences listed, almost 35% were seen once.

V usage is TRBV6-5 and J usage is TRBJ1-1; 7 bases agree with TRBD1. The sequencing sample was made of blood. The TCR sequence derives from a woman aged 30 to 39 in good health. CDR3: CASREKGGVTEAFF. In DNA, the CDR3 is TGTGCCAGCAGGGAGAAAGGGGGCGTAACTGAAGCTTTCTTT.